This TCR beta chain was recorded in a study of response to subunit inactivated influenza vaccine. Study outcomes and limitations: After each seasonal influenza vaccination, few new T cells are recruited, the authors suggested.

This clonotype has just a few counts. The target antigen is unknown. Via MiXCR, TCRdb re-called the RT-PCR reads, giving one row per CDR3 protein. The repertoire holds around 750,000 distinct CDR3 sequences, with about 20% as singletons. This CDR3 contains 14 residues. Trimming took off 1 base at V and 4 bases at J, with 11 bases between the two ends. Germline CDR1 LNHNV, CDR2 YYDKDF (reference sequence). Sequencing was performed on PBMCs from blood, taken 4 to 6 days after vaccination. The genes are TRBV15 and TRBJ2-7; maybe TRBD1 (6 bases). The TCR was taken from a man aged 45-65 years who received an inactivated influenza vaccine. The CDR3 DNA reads TGTGCCACCAGCAGAGTAGGGGGAATATACGAGCAGTACTTC. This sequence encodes CATSRVGGIYEQYF.